This T cell receptor (beta chain) emerged from a study of T-cell reconstitution after alpha-beta-depleted transplantation in children. Study-wide points: Two months or so post-transplant, alpha-beta T cells reportedly derived from several hundred expanded graft clones.

Preparation of the TCRbeta library was carried out with unique molecular identifiers. MiXCR, run by TCRdb on the PCR reads, gives a single entry per CDR3 protein. This sample yields about 980,000 distinct CDR3 sequences, of which around 30% are seen a single time; about 28% belongs to the top ten. CDR3 length: 13 amino acids. V was pared by 6 bases and J by 2 bases, with 11 bases between. Germline-derived CDR1 and CDR2 are MNHEY and SVGEGT. In the case of this clonotype: Its cognate antigen is unknown.

This TCR was sampled from a boy under two years old who had a stem cell transplant for SCID, so the T cells may come from the graft donor. The sequenced sample was PBMCs, mostly from graft donor cells, obtained 360 days after TCRalphabeta/CD19-depleted stem cell transplant. The chain combines TRBV6-2 or TRBV6-3 with TRBJ2-7; D gene unclear. For the CDR3, the DNA is TGTGCCAGCAGAGAGGAGCCAACCTACGAGCAGTACTTC. Amino acid sequence: CASREEPTYEQYF.